Presented here are 24 T cell receptor beta chains from one specimen sequenced in a study of beta chain features in type 1 diabetes. The entirety of the isolated RNA underwent reverse transcription, so expressed TCRB transcripts were sequenced. Sequenced by immunoSEQ multiplex PCR; TCRdb stores in-frame clones only, minus some. The sample records about 270,000 clones, over 11% being singletons. The antigens these receptors bind are not known. The study, taken as a whole, reports: The study found moderately but significantly shorter TCRB CDR3s in all four CD4+ subsets of Type 1 diabetes patients.

The specimen was naive CD4+ T cells from blood. The receptor source for this set is a man aged 30-40 years with type 1 diabetes.

V usage is TRBV6-5 and J usage is TRBJ1-1; D might be TRBD1 (5 bases). V lost 2 bases and J lost 4, with 11 bases in between. The CDR3 runs to 14 residues. Germline CDR1 is MNHEY and CDR2 is SVGAGI. The CDR3 spells CASSYDQGVTEAFF. Here the CDR3 DNA reads TGTGCCAGCAGTTACGACCAGGGTGTCACTGAAGCTTTCTTT.

This clone was seen a handful of times. This chain uses TRBV5-1 with TRBJ2-1; TRBD1 is a possible D gene (6 bases). The CDR3 is 16 residues long. Germline V lookup: CDR1 SGHRS, CDR2 YFSETQ. V was cut by 4 bases and J by 0 bases, with 14 bases left in between. The CDR3 DNA follows: TGCGCCAGCAGCAGAGGACAGCCAAACTCCTACAATGAGCAGTTCTTC. Translated: CASSRGQPNSYNEQFF.

This chain joins TRBV7-9 and TRBJ1-1; 7 nucleotides line up with TRBD1. Trimming took 5 bases from V and 3 from J; bases not matched to a gene: 3. The germline gives CDR1 SEHNR, CDR2 FQNEAQ (reference sequence). This CDR3 is 13 amino acids long. CDR3 nucleotides: TGTGCCAGCAGCATCGACAGGGACACTGAAGCTTTCTTT. Translation: CASSIDRDTEAFF.

The rearrangement uses TRBV29-1 and TRBJ2-1, with D possibly matching TRBD2 (6 bases). With 4 bases removed from V and 12 bases from J, the gap between germline ends came to 25 bases. There are 15 residues in the CDR3. Germline-derived CDR1 and CDR2 are SQVTM and ANQGSEA. CDR3 nucleotide sequence: TGCAGCGTTGCGTCCCGGACGGGAGACCCAATGAGGCAGTTCTTC. Residues: CSVASRTGDPMRQFF.

The rearrangement links TRBV7-6 to TRBJ2-7, with 10 bases that match TRBD2. Germline V gene sequence: CDR1 SGHVS, CDR2 FNYEAQ. The CDR3 totals 15 residues. V was pared by 5 bases and J by 2 bases, with 6 bases of the junction left unmatched. CDR3 coding DNA: TGTGCCAGCAGCCCGACTAGCGGGTGGACCTACGAGCAGTACTTC. Encoded protein: CASSPTSGWTYEQYF.

This clone was seen only a few times. The V and J genes are TRBV2 and TRBJ2-7; TRBD2 is a possible D gene (6 bases). The V and J ends lost 6 bases and 6 bases respectively, with 18 bases between them. This CDR3 is built from 14 residues. The germline V gene encodes CDR1 SNHLY and CDR2 FYNNEI. CDR3 coding DNA: TGTGCCAGCAGAGAAAGGACGGGGGACGGCGAGCAGTACTTC. Protein: CASRERTGDGEQYF.

This clone turned up a few times. This chain uses TRBV30 with TRBJ2-7; the match to TRBD1 covers 9 bases. The CDR3 totals 11 residues. CDR1 is GTSNPN and CDR2 is SVGIG in the germline V gene (reference sequence). With 5 bases clipped from V and 7 bases from J, the junction kept 3 bases outside the gene matches. The CDR3 sequence is CAWGTGMEQYF. CDR3 coding DNA: TGTGCCTGGGGGACAGGGATGGAGCAGTACTTC.

This chain uses TRBV6-5 with TRBJ2-5; TRBD2 agrees at 8 bases. CDR3 size: 13 residues. Per germline, CDR1 MNHEY and CDR2 SVGAGI. V was pared by 8 bases and J by 5 bases, with 7 bases of the junction left unmatched. Here the CDR3 reads CASGRSGSETQYF. In DNA, the CDR3 is TGTGCCAGCGGCCGAAGCGGGAGTGAGACCCAGTACTTC.

This chain's CDR3 is CASSPEDSPYGYTF. The CDR3 nucleotides are TGTGCCAGCTCCCCCGAGGACAGTCCCTATGGCTACACCTTC. The chain recombines TRBV18 with TRBJ1-2, with D possibly matching TRBD1 (6 bases). Germline loops: CDR1 KGHSH, CDR2 LQKENI. V lost 6 bases to trimming and J lost 4 bases, with 15 bases between them. This CDR3 is built from 14 residues.

This chain links TRBV18 with TRBJ2-3, with a tentative D call TRBD1 (6 bases). V lost 3 bases and J lost 3, with 10 bases in between. This CDR3 has 14 residues. Germline V gives CDR1 KGHSH, CDR2 LQKENI. This CDR3 reads CASSPDSPTDTQYF. The CDR3 region has the DNA TGTGCCAGCTCACCGGACAGCCCTACAGATACGCAGTATTTT.

This clone was detected only a few times. This chain links TRBV4-2 with TRBJ1-1; D may be TRBD1 (6 bases). The ends were cut back, 0 bases at V and 0 bases at J, with 11 bases in the middle. CDR3 size: 16 residues. From germline, CDR1 is LGHNA and CDR2 YNFKEQ. CDR3: CASSQEQGRLNTEAFF. The CDR3 DNA is TGTGCCAGCAGCCAAGAACAGGGTAGATTGAACACTGAAGCTTTCTTT.

There are a few counts of this clone. This sequence joins TRBV6-5 and TRBJ2-7, with 7 bases lining up with TRBD2. The CDR3 is 15 amino acids. V gave up 2 bases and J gave up 6 bases; unmatched junction bases: 10. CDR1 is MNHEY and CDR2 is SVGAGI in the germline V gene. CDR3 in DNA: TGTGCCAGCAGTTACGGGTCCCCCACGGGGGGCGAGCAGTACTTC. Amino acids: CASSYGSPTGGEQYF.

This clone was seen a few times. This rearrangement joins TRBV28 to TRBJ2-7, with D possibly matching TRBD2 (5 bases). V lost 6 bases, J lost 4 bases, and 19 bases lay in between. The length of the CDR3 is 15 residues. Germline V CDR1 and CDR2: MDHEN, SYDVKM. CDR3 loop: CASSSPAAGGYEQYF. CDR3 DNA sequence: TGTGCCAGCAGCTCCCCGGCCGCCGGCGGGTACGAGCAGTACTTC.

V is TRBV7-2 and J is TRBJ2-3, with TRBD2 identical over 8 bases. The ends lost 8 bases at V and 3 bases at J; junction bases unmatched: 4. The CDR3 has 13 residues. Germline assignment: CDR1 SGHTA and CDR2 FQGNSA. CDR3 amino acids: CASGIAGTDTQYF. The DNA for the CDR3 is TGTGCCAGCGGAATAGCGGGAACAGATACGCAGTATTTT.

The J gene is TRBJ1-1, the V gene TRBV7-3; maybe TRBD1 (6 bases). CDR3 size: 14 residues. Germline lookup yields CDR1 SGHTA and CDR2 FQGTGA. V lost 5 bases, J lost 3 bases, and 13 bases lay in between. The CDR3 loop reads CASSADSLDTEAFF. CDR3 DNA sequence: TGTGCCAGCAGCGCGGACAGTCTAGACACTGAAGCTTTCTTT.

In its sample, this clone was seen a few times. The chain uses TRBV10-3 and TRBJ2-5, with TRBD2 as a possible D gene (6 bases). The germline CDR1 and CDR2 sequences are ENHRY and SYGVKD. V gave up 4 bases and J gave up 5 bases, with 20 bases separating them. CDR3 length: 16 residues. CDR3: CAISGGGVTTRETQYF. CDR3 DNA: TGTGCCATCAGTGGCGGCGGGGTCACTACTAGGGAGACCCAGTACTTC.

This clone was found a few times. The CDR3 sequence is CASSWFTSVGPGELFF. The CDR3 nucleotides read TGTGCCAGCAGTTGGTTTACTAGCGTCGGTCCCGGGGAGCTGTTTTTT. J is TRBJ2-2 and V is TRBV27; 7 positions agree with TRBD2. V shed 4 bases, J shed 6 bases, and the junction held 11 bases outside the gene matches. The CDR3 has 16 residues. The germline V gene encodes CDR1 MNHEY and CDR2 SMNVEV (reference sequence).

This clone was found a few times. The V and J genes are TRBV28 and TRBJ2-1, with 13 positions matching TRBD2. The trim removed 6 bases at V and 8 bases at J, leaving 7 bases unmatched. Germline V gene lookup returns CDR1 MDHEN and CDR2 SYDVKM. The CDR3 has 15 residues. The chain's CDR3 is CASSAAGLAGHEQFF. The CDR3 bases are TGTGCCAGCAGCGCAGCGGGACTAGCGGGACATGAGCAGTTCTTC.

This rearrangement joins TRBV4-2 to TRBJ2-3; tentative D call: TRBD2 (6 bases). Trimming removed 1 base from V and 0 bases from J, with 17 bases in between. The CDR3 is 18 amino acids. Germline CDR1 LGHNA, CDR2 YNFKEQ. This CDR3 is CASSQVGYEAGSTDTQYF. For the CDR3, the DNA is TGTGCCAGCAGCCAAGTCGGTTATGAGGCGGGGAGCACAGATACGCAGTATTTT.

This clone was picked up a small number of times. The chain combines TRBV2 with TRBJ1-1; 8 bases are shared with TRBD1. Germline values: CDR1 SNHLY, CDR2 FYNNEI. V lost 6 bases and J lost 5; bases outside the gene matches: 5. The CDR3 is 13 amino acids. CDR3 amino acids: CASRSGGRTEAFF. DNA for the CDR3: TGTGCCAGCAGGTCAGGGGGCAGAACTGAAGCTTTCTTT. The variable domain in full, completed from reference TRBV2 and TRBJ1-1, reads EPEVTQTPSHQVTQMGQEVILRCVPISNHLYFYWYRQILGQKVEFLVSFYNNEISEKSEIFDDQFSVERPDGSNFTLKIRSTKLEDSAMYFCASRSGGRTEAFFGQGTRLTVV.

This clone was counted between two and nine times. The V gene is TRBV28, the J gene TRBJ2-7; 8 nucleotides align to TRBD2. J lost 3 bases, V lost 6 bases, and 10 bases had no gene match. The V gene's germline CDR1 is MDHEN and CDR2 SYDVKM. This CDR3 is built from 15 residues. In nucleotides, the CDR3 is TGTGCCAGCAGCCTTTTGGAGCGGGAGTTCTACGAGCAGTACTTC. As protein: CASSLLEREFYEQYF.

This clone showed up just a few times. The CDR3 loop reads CASSEFGTGKTDTQYF. The CDR3 DNA reads TGTGCCAGCAGTGAATTTGGGACAGGGAAAACAGATACGCAGTATTTT. The chain has TRBV25-1 and TRBJ2-3, with TRBD1 matching 9 bases. The V segment lost 1 base and the J segment 3 bases; nucleotides outside the gene matches: 5. This CDR3 comprises 16 residues. CDR1 is MGHDK and CDR2 is SYGVNS in the germline V gene. Together with reference TRBV25-1 and TRBJ2-3, the CDR3 gives the full variable domain: EADIYQTPRYLVIGTGKKITLECSQTMGHDKMYWYQQDPGMELHLIHYSYGVNSTEKGDLSSESTVSRIRTEHFPLTLESARPSHTSQYLCASSEFGTGKTDTQYFGPGTRLTVL.

This chain connects TRBV4-1 to TRBJ2-2; 8 bases are a match to TRBD1. There are 17 residues in the CDR3. The germline V gene has CDR1 MGHRA and CDR2 YSYEKL. Unmatched junction bases numbered 9, after V lost 0 bases and J lost 6 bases. CDR3 sequence (DNA): TGCGCCAGCAGCCAAGAGGGCCAGGGGGCTAACGCCGGGGAGCTGTTTTTT. Translating it yields CASSQEGQGANAGELFF.

This sequence joins TRBV5-1 and TRBJ2-5, with 10 bases that match TRBD2. The CDR3 loop spans 16 amino acids. The V gene end was trimmed by 0 bases and the J gene end by 1 base; junction bases not matched to a gene: 3. Germline assignment: CDR1 SGHRS and CDR2 YFSETQ. Here the CDR3 DNA reads TGCGCCAGCAGCTTGGGGCTAGCGGGAGCCCAAGAGACCCAGTACTTC. It yields the protein CASSLGLAGAQETQYF.